This T cell receptor (beta chain) was captured by sequencing in a study of T cells in localized non-small cell lung cancer. Study-level findings and limits: Maximal T cell clonality occurred in uninvolved adjacent lung, with tumor ranking below it. Sequencing involved a lone tumor region, leaving heterogeneity possible. In adjacent lung appeared a median around 59 of the top 100 tumor clones.

Produced via immunoSEQ multiplex PCR; TCRdb's table is partial and in-frame only. The data show approximately 1,300 clones, 23% seen once. This clone is large. Its antigen is currently unknown. CDR1 MNHGY and CDR2 SAAAGT come from the germline V gene. Unmatched junction bases numbered 15, after V lost 7 bases and J lost 7 bases. The CDR3 consists of 15 residues. This sequence joins TRBV6-8 and TRBJ1-2, with 7 bases lining up with TRBD1. The receptor was isolated from a man between 35 and 75 years old with stage III lung adenocarcinoma. This specimen consisted of lung tumor tissue, obtained before any cancer treatment. For the CDR3, the DNA is TGTGCCAGCACCTCTACGCGAAGGGGGCGCGTTGGCTACACCTTC. Its translation: CASTSTRRGRVGYTF.